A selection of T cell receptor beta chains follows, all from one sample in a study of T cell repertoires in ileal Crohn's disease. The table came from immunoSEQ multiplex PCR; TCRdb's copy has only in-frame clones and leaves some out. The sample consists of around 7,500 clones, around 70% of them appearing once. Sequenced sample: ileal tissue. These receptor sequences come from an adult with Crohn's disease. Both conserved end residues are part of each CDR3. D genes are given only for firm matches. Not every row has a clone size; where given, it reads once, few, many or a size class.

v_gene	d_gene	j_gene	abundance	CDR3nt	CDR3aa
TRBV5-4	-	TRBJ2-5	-	TGTGCCAGCAGCTTAAGTGGGGCCCTAAGAGAGACCCAGTACTTC	CASSLSGALRETQYF
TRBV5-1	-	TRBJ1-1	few	TGCGCCAGCAGCATGTCGACGGGCGGGCTAACTGAAGCTTTCTTT	CASSMSTGGLTEAFF
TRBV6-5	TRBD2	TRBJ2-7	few	TGTGCCAGCAGTTACTCCGGACTAGGCCTCTACGAGCAGTACTTC	CASSYSGLGLYEQYF
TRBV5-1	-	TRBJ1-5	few	TGCGCCAGCAGCTTGGGGCAGGGCAATAGCAATCAGCCCCAGCATTTT	CASSLGQGNSNQPQHF
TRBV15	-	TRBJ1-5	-	TGTGCCACCAGCAGAGGGCCTGATCAGCCCCAGCATTTT	CATSRGPDQPQHF
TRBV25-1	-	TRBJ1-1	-	TGTGCCAGCAGTAAGAGACAGGAGAACACTGAAGCTTTCTTT	CASSKRQENTEAFF
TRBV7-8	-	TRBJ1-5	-	TGTGCCAGCAGCTTAGTCCCACAGCCTGATAGCAATCAGCCCCAGCATTTT	CASSLVPQPDSNQPQHF
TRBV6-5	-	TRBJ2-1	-	TGTGCCAGCAAAATAACGGGGTGGAATGAGCAGTTCTTC	CASKITGWNEQFF
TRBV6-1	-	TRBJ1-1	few	TGTGCCAGCAGTCCCAGGCTCATGAACACTGAAGCTTTCTTT	CASSPRLMNTEAFF
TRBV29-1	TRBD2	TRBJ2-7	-	TGCAGCGTTGGAACGGGGGGGCCCTACGAGCAGTACTTC	CSVGTGGPYEQYF
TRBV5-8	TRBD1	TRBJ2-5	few	TGTGCCAGCAGCCACGACAGGGGGCCAAGTCAAGAGACCCAGTACTTC	CASSHDRGPSQETQYF
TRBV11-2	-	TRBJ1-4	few	TGTGCCAGCAGCTTAGTCTCAGCGACAGATTCTGAAAAACTGTTTTTT	CASSLVSATDSEKLFF
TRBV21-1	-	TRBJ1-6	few	TGTGCCAGCAGCATCCTTGGGGAGTATTGGTCACCCCTCCACTTT	CASSILGEYWSPLHF
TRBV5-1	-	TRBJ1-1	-	TGCGCCAGCAGCCCCCGAGTGTTGAACACTGAAGCTTTCTTT	CASSPRVLNTEAFF
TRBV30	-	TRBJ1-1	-	TGTGCCTGGAACCCCGTAGACAGTTTGAACACTGAAGCTTTCTTT	CAWNPVDSLNTEAFF
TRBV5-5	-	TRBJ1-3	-	TGTGCCAGCAGCTTGCTTTTCTCTGGAAACACCATATATTTT	CASSLLFSGNTIYF
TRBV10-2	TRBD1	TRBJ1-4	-	TGCGCCAGCAACAGGGGGCGCGAGGAAAAACTGTTTTTT	CASNRGREEKLFF